One and the same sample provided the 14 T cell receptor beta chains below, sequenced in a study of blood T cell repertoires in COVID-19. Here immunoSEQ multiplex PCR was the method, and the copy in TCRdb shows in-frame clones only, minus some. The top ten hold roughly 23% of the sample, which has some 73,000 clones, around four fifths seen once. Source material: peripheral blood. Every receptor here comes from a man between 60 and 75 years old with acute or convalescent COVID-19.

The rearrangement joins TRBV5-4 to TRBJ2-5; 8 bases match TRBD1. This CDR3 comprises 14 residues. The V and J ends lost 4 bases and 6 bases, in that order; junction bases with no gene match: 8. Germline-derived CDR1 and CDR2 are SGHNT and YYREEE (reference sequence). The chain's CDR3 is CASSGRQGRQTQYF. For the CDR3, the DNA is TGTGCCAGCAGCGGCAGACAGGGGAGACAGACCCAGTACTTC.

The V gene is TRBV25-1, the J gene TRBJ2-3; perhaps TRBD2 as D (5 bases). Germline lookup yields CDR1 MGHDK and CDR2 SYGVNS. Trimming left V 5 bases short and J 0 bases short, with 9 bases between. The CDR3 length is 14 residues. CDR3: CASSPRTSTDTQYF. The CDR3 DNA follows: TGTGCCAGCAGTCCCAGGACTAGCACAGATACGCAGTATTTT.

The genes are TRBV5-1 and TRBJ1-6; 8 bases fit TRBD1. This CDR3 comprises 15 residues. Germline loops: CDR1 SGHRS, CDR2 YFSETQ. The ends lost 4 bases at V and 5 bases at J; junction bases unmatched: 5. The DNA for the CDR3 is TGCGCCAGCAGCGTGACAGGGGATCATAATTCACCCCTCCACTTT. Protein product: CASSVTGDHNSPLHF.

J is TRBJ1-2 and V is TRBV5-8; 8 bases agree with TRBD1. J was trimmed by 4 bases and V by 0 bases; bases with no gene match: 5. Germline V gives CDR1 SGHTS, CDR2 YDEGEE. The CDR3 has 15 amino acids. The CDR3 nucleotides are TGTGCCAGCAGCTTGGCCCATACAGGGGGCTATGGCTACACCTTC. It yields the protein CASSLAHTGGYGYTF.

The rearrangement uses TRBV24-1 and TRBJ2-1; perhaps TRBD1 as D (5 bases). CDR3 length: 14 residues. Germline CDR1 reads KGHDR; CDR2 reads SFDVKD. Trimming shortened V by 3 bases and J by 6 bases, and 11 bases separated the two germline ends. The CDR3: CATSDQVGANEQFF. For the CDR3, the DNA is TGTGCCACCAGTGATCAGGTAGGGGCCAATGAGCAGTTCTTC.

V gene TRBV19 combines with J gene TRBJ1-1, with D unresolved. Germline CDR1 and CDR2: LNHDA and SQIVND (reference sequence). Trimming removed 3 bases from V and 0 bases from J, with 5 bases in between. The CDR3 runs to 13 residues. The CDR3 region has the DNA TGTGCCAGTAGTATTCAGATGAACACTGAAGCTTTCTTT. It specifies CASSIQMNTEAFF.

The chain recombines TRBV24-1 with TRBJ2-3, with 8 bases lining up with TRBD1. The CDR3 runs 14 residues. With 11 bases clipped from V and 3 bases from J, the junction kept 9 bases outside the gene matches. Germline CDR1 is KGHDR and CDR2 is SFDVKD. In nucleotides, the CDR3 is TGTGCCATCTGTAGGGGACAGGAGACAGATACGCAGTATTTT. It encodes CAICRGQETDTQYF.

This clone was counted between two and nine times. The chain uses TRBV3-1 (or the pseudogene TRBV3-2) and TRBJ1-6; D is unclear. The CDR3 has 14 amino acids. The germline CDR1 and CDR2 sequences are LGHDT and YNNKEL (reference sequence). The ends were cut back, 3 bases at V and 8 bases at J, with 11 bases in the middle. The CDR3 region is CASSHGNGDSPLHF. CDR3 in DNA: TGTGCCAGCAGCCACGGCAACGGAGATTCACCCCTCCACTTT.

The genes are TRBV30 and TRBJ2-2; D perhaps matches TRBD2 (5 bases). Germline lookup yields CDR1 GTSNPN and CDR2 SVGIG (reference sequence). The V gene lost 3 bases and the J gene lost 6 bases, with 17 bases spanning the gap. This CDR3 is 15 amino acids long. The CDR3 DNA follows: TGTGCCTGGAGCCCCACTAGGAGCCCATCCGGGGAGCTGTTTTTT. It is translated as CAWSPTRSPSGELFF.

The chain carries TRBV28 and TRBJ1-2, with a weak D call TRBD1 (6 bases). The CDR3 is 14 amino acids. The ends were cut back, 3 bases at V and 8 bases at J, with 16 bases in the middle. CDR1 and CDR2 from the germline V gene are MDHEN and SYDVKM. CDR3 residues: CASSFRDISRGYTF. The CDR3 DNA reads TGTGCCAGCAGTTTCCGGGACATTTCGCGCGGCTACACCTTC.

This chain connects TRBV7-3 to TRBJ1-1; D is perhaps TRBD1 (5 bases). This CDR3 is 13 amino acids long. Germline CDR1 reads SGHTA; CDR2 reads FQGTGA. V lost 4 bases and J 5 bases, leaving 11 bases between the germline ends. CDR3 coding DNA: TGTGCCAGCAGCTCCTCCCGACAGACTGAAGCTTTCTTT. Translated: CASSSSRQTEAFF.

This clone was seen many times. V is TRBV6-1 and J is TRBJ2-7; D may be TRBD1 (6 bases). The CDR3 extends over 16 amino acids. The germline CDR1 and CDR2 sequences are MNHNS and SASEGT. V lost 2 bases and J lost 3, with 17 bases in between. The CDR3 is CASSESPGEWGYEQYF. The CDR3 coding sequence is TGTGCCAGCAGTGAATCCCCAGGGGAGTGGGGCTACGAGCAGTACTTC.

The rearrangement joins TRBV30 to TRBJ1-6; D not resolved. Germline V gene sequence: CDR1 GTSNPN, CDR2 SVGIG (reference sequence). The CDR3 spans 15 residues. Trimming pared 3 bases from V and 0 bases from J, leaving 9 bases between. CDR3 protein: CAWSRESSYNSPLHF. The CDR3 DNA reads as TGTGCCTGGAGCCGTGAGAGCTCCTATAATTCACCCCTCCACTTT.

The chain combines TRBV5-1 with TRBJ1-3; TRBD1 matches 7 bases. CDR1 SGHRS and CDR2 YFSETQ come from the germline V gene. The V gene end was trimmed by 5 bases and the J gene end by 0 bases; junction bases not matched to a gene: 5. This CDR3 spans 15 amino acids. The CDR3 DNA reads as TGCGCCAGCAGAGAGGGACAGCTCTCTGGAAACACCATATATTTT. Its translation: CASREGQLSGNTIYF. The whole variable domain, remainder taken from reference TRBV5-1 and TRBJ1-3, is KAGVTQTPRYLIKTRGQQVTLSCSPISGHRSVSWYQQTPGQGLQFLFEYFSETQRNKGNFPGRFSGRQFSNSRSEMNVSTLELGDSALYLCASREGQLSGNTIYFGEGSWLTVV.